The next 8 T cell receptor beta chains were all read from a single sample in a study of blood T cell repertoires in COVID-19. Generated by immunoSEQ multiplex PCR, the TCRdb table keeps only in-frame clones and is missing some. The sample comprises about 290,000 clones, approximately 80% of which are singletons, and over 3.5% rests with the top ten. Sequenced material: peripheral blood. The receptor source for this set is a woman between 50 and 59 years old with active or convalescent COVID-19.

The chain recombines TRBV12-3 or TRBV12-4 with TRBJ1-1; D might be TRBD1 (5 bases). The CDR3 covers 13 residues. Trimming removed 4 bases at V and 0 bases at J, with 6 bases between. The CDR3 bases are TGTGCCAGCAGTTCAGGGTTGAACACTGAAGCTTTCTTT. Encoded protein: CASSSGLNTEAFF.

This chain uses TRBV24-1 with TRBJ2-7, with D uncertain. Germline values: CDR1 KGHDR, CDR2 SFDVKD. This CDR3 has 16 residues. Between the trimmed V and J ends, which lost 6 bases and 0 bases, there was a span of 17 bases. CDR3 amino acids: CATSPPSPRISYEQYF. CDR3 DNA: TGTGCCACCAGTCCCCCCTCTCCGCGTATCTCCTACGAGCAGTACTTC.

The V call is TRBV5-1, the J call TRBJ1-2; 12 nucleotides agree with TRBD1. Germline V gene data show CDR1 as SGHRS and CDR2 as YFSETQ. With V trimmed by 6 bases and J by 5 bases, 5 bases remained unmatched. The CDR3 loop spans 14 amino acids. The CDR3 nucleotides are TGCGCCAGCACCCTGGGACAGGGGGCATATGGCTACACCTTC. Protein sequence: CASTLGQGAYGYTF.

The rearrangement joins TRBV6-4 to TRBJ1-5; TRBD1 matches 8 bases. J lost 4 bases, V lost 3 bases, and 8 bases had no gene match. CDR1 is MRHNA and CDR2 is SNTAGT in the germline V gene. This CDR3 spans 16 amino acids. CDR3 bases: TGTGCCAGCAGTGATCATAGGACAGGGTGGAATCAGCCCCAGCATTTT. This codes for CASSDHRTGWNQPQHF.

This clone occurred once. The chain joins TRBV7-2 to TRBJ2-2; a possible D gene is TRBD2 (6 bases). CDR1 and CDR2 from the germline V gene are SGHTA and FQGNSA. V lost 6 bases and J 3 bases, leaving 11 bases between the germline ends. CDR3 length: 14 amino acids. In nucleotides, the CDR3 is TGTGCCAGCAGTGGGACTGCAGACACCGGGGAGCTGTTTTTT. Protein sequence: CASSGTADTGELFF. Complete variable domain (other parts from reference TRBV7-2 and TRBJ2-2): GAGVSQSPSNKVTEKGKDVELRCDPISGHTALYWYRQSLGQGLEFLIYFQGNSAPDKSGLPSDRFSAERTGGSVSTLTIQRTQQEDSAVYLCASSGTADTGELFFGEGSRLTVL.

The rearrangement uses TRBV3-1 (or the pseudogene TRBV3-2) and TRBJ1-4; D not certain. The length of the CDR3 is 13 residues. Germline lookup yields CDR1 LGHDT and CDR2 YNNKEL (reference sequence). Trimming took off 4 bases at V and 7 bases at J, with 10 bases between the two ends. CDR3 DNA sequence: TGTGCCAGCAGCCCCGGACTCGGTGAAAAACTGTTTTTT. This translates into CASSPGLGEKLFF.

This clone was observed a handful of times. The rearrangement links TRBV7-2 to TRBJ1-4; D remains ambiguous. CDR1 is SGHTA, CDR2 FQGNSA, per germline. V was pared by 6 bases and J by 6 bases, with 8 bases between. The CDR3 length is 12 residues. The CDR3 region is CASRVGHEKLFF. The CDR3 DNA reads TGTGCCAGCAGGGTTGGCCATGAAAAACTGTTTTTT.

The chain employs TRBV7-8 and TRBJ1-2; TRBD1 agrees at 8 bases. Germline lookup yields CDR1 SGHVS and CDR2 FQNEAQ. The CDR3 is made up of 14 amino acids. Germline trimming cut 4 bases from V and 1 base from J; bases unmatched to any gene: 2. The CDR3, as DNA: TGTGCCAGCAGCTGGGACAGGCTTAACTATGGCTACACCTTC. Its protein is CASSWDRLNYGYTF.